Below, one TCR beta chain is given with its context. Its specificity is not known. The donors were members of the validation cohort, which comprised 120 subjects and was separate from the first cohort of 600 to 800 subjects. Only in-frame clones appear in the TCRdb table, and some are missing; sequencing was by immunoSEQ multiplex PCR. Of some 170,000 clones detected, less than 90% appear once; the ten largest clones hold approximately 2.2%. Trimming left V 6 bases short and J 7 bases short, with 4 bases between. CDR1 MNHEY and CDR2 SMNVEV come from the germline V gene (reference sequence). This CDR3 is built from 9 residues. The sample belongs to a study of cytomegalovirus exposure and HLA in healthy donors. For the study at large: It was reported in a later analysis that the 120 or so validation repertoires used the same platform as the approximately 620 first-cohort repertoires. Study-level findings and limits: High sensitivity and specificity were reportedly achieved when the classifier diagnosed cytomegalovirus status.

Specimen: PBMCs. J is TRBJ2-7 and V is TRBV27; D is ambiguous. The TCR was taken from a woman younger than 30 in good health and CMV-seronegative. The CDR3 reads CASSLEQYF. CDR3 nucleotide sequence: TGTGCCAGCAGCCTGGAGCAGTACTTC.